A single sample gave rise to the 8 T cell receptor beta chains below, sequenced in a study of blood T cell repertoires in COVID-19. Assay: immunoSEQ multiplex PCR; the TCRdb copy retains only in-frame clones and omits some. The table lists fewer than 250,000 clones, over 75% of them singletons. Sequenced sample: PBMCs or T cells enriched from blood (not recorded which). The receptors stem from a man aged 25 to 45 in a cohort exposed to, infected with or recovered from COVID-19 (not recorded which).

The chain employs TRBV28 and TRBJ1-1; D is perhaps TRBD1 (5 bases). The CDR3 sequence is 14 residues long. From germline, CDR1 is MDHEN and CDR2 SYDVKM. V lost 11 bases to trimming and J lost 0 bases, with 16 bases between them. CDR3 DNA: TGTGCCCTCCGTTCGGGGGATTTGAACACTGAAGCTTTCTTT. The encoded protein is CALRSGDLNTEAFF.

The CDR3 sequence is CASSISTGKTDTQYF. The CDR3 DNA reads as TGTGCCAGTAGTATATCTACAGGCAAAACAGATACGCAGTATTTT. The V call is TRBV19, the J call TRBJ2-3, with D tentatively TRBD1 (5 bases). CDR3 length: 15 amino acids. The V gene lost 2 bases and the J gene lost 3 bases, with 12 bases spanning the gap. CDR1 is LNHDA and CDR2 is SQIVND in the germline V gene (reference sequence).

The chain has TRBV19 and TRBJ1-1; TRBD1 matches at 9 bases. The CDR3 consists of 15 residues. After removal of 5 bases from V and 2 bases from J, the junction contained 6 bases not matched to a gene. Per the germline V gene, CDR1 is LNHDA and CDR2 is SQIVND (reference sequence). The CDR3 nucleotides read TGTGCCAGTAGTGGACCGGGACAGGGAAACACTGAAGCTTTCTTT. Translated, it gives CASSGPGQGNTEAFF.

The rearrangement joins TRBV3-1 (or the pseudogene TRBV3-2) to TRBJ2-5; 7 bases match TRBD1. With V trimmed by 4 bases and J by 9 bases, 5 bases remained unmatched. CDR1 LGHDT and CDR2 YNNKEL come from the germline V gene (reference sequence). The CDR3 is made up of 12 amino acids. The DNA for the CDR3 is TGTGCCAGCAGCCCCTTAGGGGGCGCCCAGTACTTC. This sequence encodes CASSPLGGAQYF.

CDR3 sequence: CASSLRTAYEQYF. CDR3 sequence (DNA): TGTGCCAGCAGCCTTAGGACAGCCTACGAGCAGTACTTC. This rearrangement joins TRBV7-2 to TRBJ2-7; D might be TRBD1 (6 bases). Germline assignment: CDR1 SGHTA and CDR2 FQGNSA. The CDR3 has 13 residues. V lost 5 bases and J 2 bases, leaving 10 bases between the germline ends.

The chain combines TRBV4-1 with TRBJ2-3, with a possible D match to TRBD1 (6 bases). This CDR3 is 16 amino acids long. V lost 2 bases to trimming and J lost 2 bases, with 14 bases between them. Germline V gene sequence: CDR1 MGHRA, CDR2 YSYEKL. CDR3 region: CASSQQGQRLTDTQYF. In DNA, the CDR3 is TGCGCCAGCAGCCAACAAGGACAGAGACTCACAGATACGCAGTATTTT.

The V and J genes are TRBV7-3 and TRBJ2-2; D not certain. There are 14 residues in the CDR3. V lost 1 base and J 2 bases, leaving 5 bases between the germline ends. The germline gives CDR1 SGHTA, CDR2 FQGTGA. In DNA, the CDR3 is TGTGCCAGCAGCTTAAGGCCAAACACCGGGGAGCTGTTTTTT. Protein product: CASSLRPNTGELFF.

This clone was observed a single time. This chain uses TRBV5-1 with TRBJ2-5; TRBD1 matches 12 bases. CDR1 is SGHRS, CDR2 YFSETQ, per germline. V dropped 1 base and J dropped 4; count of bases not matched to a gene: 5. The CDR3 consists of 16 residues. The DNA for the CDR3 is TGCGCCAGCAGCTTGTCAGGGACAGGGGGCACAGAGACCCAGTACTTC. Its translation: CASSLSGTGGTETQYF.